The clone carrying this T cell receptor beta chain has just one count. In TCRdb, the RACE reads were re-called with MiXCR into one record per CDR3 protein. The profile shows nearly 350,000 distinct CDR3 sequences, about 7% of them singletons. The time point here: patch test 1, 2 weeks after DPC sensitization. Treatment reported: therapeutic diphenylcyclopropenone sensitization with weekly scalp DPC. These data come from a study of human T cells and chemical hapten exposure. V was cut by 7 bases and J by 0 bases, with 19 bases left in between. The CDR3 loop spans 17 amino acids. Germline V lookup: CDR1 MNHEY, CDR2 SVGAGI.

This sequence was found in a woman between 18 and 30 years old with alopecia areata. Some clones in this sample may be carry-over from other donors' samples. J is TRBJ1-3 and V is TRBV6-5; D ambiguous. This specimen was whole blood, taken in connection with sensitization to the hapten diphenylcyclopropenone (DPC). Here the CDR3 reads CASTPRSFGVSGNTIYF. In nucleotides, the CDR3 is TGTGCCAGCACCCCCCGTTCCTTTGGGGTCTCTGGAAACACCATATATTTT.